This T cell receptor beta chain was recovered during a study of blood T cell repertoires in COVID-19. Whole-study context: PBMCs, B-cell-depleted T cells, or T cells were the source of the cDNA or gDNA that made up the material.

The CDR3 contains 14 residues. Trimming took 5 bases from V and 0 from J, leaving 11 bases between them. Germline V lookup: CDR1 SGHVS, CDR2 FNYEAQ. Generated by immunoSEQ multiplex PCR, the TCRdb table keeps only in-frame clones and is missing some. This table holds over 250,000 clones, 88% found once. Participants were aged 18 to 89 years, lived in about two dozen US areas, and enrolled virtually. Cohort placement rested on clinical history that participants reported themselves. What the recovered Cohort 3 donors had was two negative PCRs, clearance, or symptom resolution. V and J are TRBV7-6 and TRBJ2-7; the D gene is possibly TRBD1 (5 bases). What was sequenced was PBMCs or T cells enriched from blood (not recorded which). The receptor's source is a woman aged 45-60 years who had recovered from COVID-19. The CDR3 region is CASSPGHSSYEQYF. Written as DNA, the CDR3 is TGTGCCAGCAGCCCCGGACATTCCTCCTACGAGCAGTACTTC.